The 11 T cell receptor beta chains listed next were all sequenced from one sample in a study of blood T cells in healthy people across ages (dated by TCRdb to between 2015 and 2017). The library was built by means of 5' RACE. TCRdb records Illumina HiSeq 2500 as the sequencer. The second PCR ran for about 7 to 11 cycles and used a J-beta primer mix along with a sample-barcoded 5' primer. TCRdb applied fastp at Q25 and MiXCR to the public reads, then kept only in-frame beta chains. When rows share a CDR3 protein, they turn into one entry using the most common DNA and genes. In all, the sample holds some 1.4 million distinct CDR3 sequences, and roughly 40% of those were seen once. Together, the top ten hold 7.9% of the sample. Sequencing was carried out using blood. The source is a woman in her late teens or twenties in good health.

This clonotype has only a few counts. The chain is built from TRBV29-1 and TRBJ2-1, with 9 bases lining up with TRBD1. Trimming at V came to 1 base and at J to 4 bases, leaving 11 bases not matched to a gene. CDR3 size: 17 residues. Germline V gene sequence: CDR1 SQVTM, CDR2 ANQGSEA. CDR3 sequence (DNA): TGCAGCGTTGAAGGGTTAAAGGGGGACAGGGTTTACAATGAGCAGTTCTTC. This sequence encodes CSVEGLKGDRVYNEQFF.

The rearrangement uses TRBV6-2 or TRBV6-3 and TRBJ2-2; TRBD1 is a possible D gene (6 bases). The CDR3 length is 15 residues. V was shortened by 2 bases and J by 0 bases, with 7 bases between the two germline ends. Per the germline V gene, CDR1 is MNHEY and CDR2 is SVGEGT. The CDR3 loop is CASSYGQTNTGELFF. The CDR3 nucleotides are TGTGCCAGCAGTTACGGACAGACGAACACCGGGGAGCTGTTTTTT.

This chain joins TRBV28 and TRBJ2-5; TRBD1 matches 8 bases. Germline V gene data show CDR1 as MDHEN and CDR2 as SYDVKM. Germline trimming cut 5 bases from V and 0 bases from J; bases unmatched to any gene: 8. CDR3 length: 16 amino acids. The CDR3 spells CASSGYTGGYQETQYF. CDR3 coding DNA: TGTGCCAGCAGTGGGTACACAGGGGGGTACCAAGAGACCCAGTACTTC.

CDR3 DNA: TGTGCCAGCAGCGTAGAGGGGACCCCCCGCGGTCGGGACTATGGCTACACCTTC. This translates into CASSVEGTPRGRDYGYTF. The V gene is TRBV9, the J gene TRBJ1-2, with D perhaps TRBD1 (5 bases). Germline CDR1 reads SGDLS; CDR2 reads YYNGEE. This CDR3 has 18 amino acids. Trimming shortened V by 0 bases and J by 3 bases, and 21 bases separated the two germline ends. Together with reference TRBV9 and TRBJ1-2, the CDR3 gives the full variable domain: DSGVTQTPKHLITATGQRVTLRCSPRSGDLSVYWYQQSLDQGLQFLIQYYNGEERAKGNILERFSAQQFPDLHSELNLSSLELGDSALYFCASSVEGTPRGRDYGYTFGSGTRLTVV.

As concerns this clonotype: A much larger clone lies one base from this, so it may be a read error. V usage is TRBV15 and J usage is TRBJ2-7; 8 bases align to TRBD2. The length of the CDR3 is 16 residues. Germline trimming cut 1 base from V and 7 bases from J; bases unmatched to any gene: 12. Per germline, CDR1 LNHNV and CDR2 YYDKDF (reference sequence). The CDR3 is CATSRGIAAGVNEQYF. The CDR3 bases are TGTGCCACCAGCAGAGGAATCGCAGCGGGGGTAAATGAGCAGTACTTC.

V is TRBV5-1 and J is TRBJ2-5, with D maybe TRBD2 (7 bases). V was cut by 3 bases and J by 1 base, with 16 bases left in between. Germline V CDR1 and CDR2: SGHRS, YFSETQ. The CDR3 has 16 amino acids. CDR3 amino acids: CASSSSGRGPQETQYF. The CDR3 DNA reads as TGCGCCAGCAGCTCGTCAGGGCGGGGGCCCCAAGAGACCCAGTACTTC.

The gene calls are TRBV18 and TRBJ2-5; D call uncertain. The J call may be incorrect, as the DNA end agrees better with TRBJ2-7. CDR3 length: 13 amino acids. Germline V CDR1 and CDR2: KGHSH, LQKENI. For the CDR3, the DNA is TGTGCCAGCTCACCGAATCTGGGGTCCGAGCAGTACTTC. Its protein is CASSPNLGSEQYF.

The chain has TRBV7-2 and TRBJ2-3; 7 nucleotides align to TRBD2. Unmatched junction bases numbered 5, after V lost 5 bases and J lost 6 bases. The CDR3 totals 13 residues. Germline V gene data show CDR1 as SGHTA and CDR2 as FQGNSA. CDR3 loop: CASSVSSGDTQYF. In DNA form, the CDR3 reads TGTGCCAGCAGCGTAAGTAGCGGGGATACGCAGTATTTT.

A note on this clonotype: A much larger clone is a single base away; this may be a read error. This chain uses TRBV12-3 or TRBV12-4 with TRBJ2-3; D is uncertain. This CDR3 contains 10 residues. CDR3 nucleotides: TGTACCAGCCAAGGAGACACGCAGTATTTT. This codes for CTSQGDTQYF.

The chain joins TRBV9 to TRBJ2-7; TRBD1 agrees at 8 bases. Germline assignment: CDR1 SGDLS and CDR2 YYNGEE. V shed 5 bases, J shed 3 bases, and the junction held 10 bases outside the gene matches. The CDR3 has 15 amino acids. The CDR3 nucleotides read TGTGCCAGCAGTGACGACCAGGGGGCGGACTACGAGCAGTACTTC. Translating gives CASSDDQGADYEQYF.

The rearrangement links TRBV18 to TRBJ2-7; 7 positions match TRBD1. Losses at the gene ends were 4 bases for V and 4 bases for J; bases not matched to a gene: 7. The CDR3 contains 14 residues. Germline V gene lookup returns CDR1 KGHSH and CDR2 LQKENI. CDR3 sequence reads: CASSRGQERYEQYF. The CDR3, as DNA: TGTGCCAGCTCACGAGGACAGGAAAGATACGAGCAGTACTTC.